This TCR beta chain was identified in a study of identical twins. The junction had 15 bases not matched to a gene; V was cut back by 1 base and J by 2 bases. Germline V gene lookup returns CDR1 DFQATT and CDR2 SNEGSKA (reference sequence). The CDR3 has 19 amino acids. TCRdb re-analysed the 5' RACE reads in MiXCR, keeping a single row per CDR3 protein. The data show some 250,000 distinct CDR3 sequences, around 6.5% seen once. This clonotype has a handful of counts. These data were also reused for a study on T cells expressing NK-cell markers. That work adds: The contribution of dominant NKG2C+ clonotypes to CD8+ T cells in several donors was about 1.0-7.5%.

Sequenced material: CD8+ T cells sorted from blood. The rearrangement joins TRBV20-1 to TRBJ2-7; 12 nucleotides agree with TRBD2. The TCR comes from a woman in her late teens or twenties in good health. The CDR3 sequence is CSARVGSGLAGRSTYEQYF. In DNA form, the CDR3 reads TGCAGTGCTAGAGTGGGCTCCGGACTAGCGGGGCGGTCCACCTACGAGCAGTACTTC.